The 18 T cell receptor beta chains below come from one sample, sequenced in a study of shared clonotypes between healthy human individuals. TCRdb's table, derived via immunoSEQ multiplex PCR, lists solely in-frame clones and lacks some. The profile covers some 350,000 clones, with 74% appearing a single time and 10% to 13% taken by the ten largest. Sequencing was carried out using memory CD4+ T cells sorted from blood. The subset is: CD45RA-negative fraction. These TCRs come from a man aged 25 to 40 in good health.

The CDR3 is CASSFRAGTLFF. The CDR3 DNA follows: TGTGCCAGCAGTTTTCGGGCAGGGACGCTGTTTTTT. The rearrangement uses TRBV27 and TRBJ1-4, with a weak D call TRBD1 (5 bases). Trimming took off 3 bases at V and 14 bases at J, with 13 bases between the two ends. Germline V gene data show CDR1 as MNHEY and CDR2 as SMNVEV (reference sequence). The CDR3 consists of 12 residues.

The V gene is TRBV4-3, the J gene TRBJ2-5; TRBD2 aligns across 8 bases. V trimming: 3 bases; J trimming: 7 bases; junction bases outside the gene matches: 10. CDR1 and CDR2 from the germline V gene are LGHNA and YSLEER. The CDR3 covers 15 residues. CDR3 loop: CASSQDGRALGTQYF. Written as DNA, the CDR3 is TGCGCCAGCAGCCAGGACGGGAGGGCTTTGGGGACCCAGTACTTC.

Comments on this clone: Other DNA sequences from this sample encode an identical CDR3 as well. The J gene is TRBJ2-5, the V gene TRBV5-1; 8 bases are a match to TRBD2. CDR3 length equals 15 residues. Germline CDR1 and CDR2: SGHRS and YFSETQ. J lost 1 base, V lost 4 bases, and 6 bases had no gene match. CDR3 sequence reads: CASSVAGTSQETQYF. In nucleotides, the CDR3 is TGCGCCAGCAGCGTAGCCGGGACTAGCCAAGAGACCCAGTACTTC.

The chain uses TRBV6-1 and TRBJ2-5; 8 nucleotides match TRBD1. Germline-derived CDR1 and CDR2 are MNHNS and SASEGT. CDR3 size: 15 residues. The V gene end was trimmed by 7 bases and the J gene end by 5 bases; junction bases not matched to a gene: 12. The CDR3 DNA follows: TGTGCCAGCAAGTCAATGGGACAGGCTGGGGAGACCCAGTACTTC. This gives the protein CASKSMGQAGETQYF.

Here the CDR3 reads CASSMDRALGYTF. DNA for the CDR3: TGTGCCAGCAGTATGGACAGGGCGCTTGGCTACACCTTC. This chain links TRBV6-1 with TRBJ1-2; 8 bases agree with TRBD1. Germline V CDR1 and CDR2: MNHNS, SASEGT. V shed 5 bases, J shed 7 bases, and the junction held 6 bases outside the gene matches. This CDR3 is built from 13 residues.

The chain carries TRBV10-2 and TRBJ2-1; the match to TRBD2 covers 14 bases. Germline V gene data show CDR1 as WSHSY and CDR2 as SAAADI. Trimming at V came to 2 bases and at J to 7 bases, leaving 7 bases not matched to a gene. The CDR3 extends over 17 amino acids. In nucleotides, the CDR3 is TGCGCCAGCAGTGAGCCCGGGACTAGCGGGAGTAGGAATGAGCAGTTCTTC. This codes for CASSEPGTSGSRNEQFF.

V usage is TRBV29-1 and J usage is TRBJ2-5, with D possibly TRBD1 on 6 matching bases. The V end was cut by 8 bases, the J end by 5 bases, with 18 bases between. The CDR3 length is 13 residues. Per germline, CDR1 SQVTM and CDR2 ANQGSEA. The CDR3 nucleotides are TGCAGCTCCCGGACTGCAGGGGTGGAGACCCAGTACTTC. This encodes CSSRTAGVETQYF.

The genes are TRBV5-4 and TRBJ1-1; 7 bases map to TRBD1. The CDR3 extends over 13 amino acids. The germline V gene encodes CDR1 SGHNT and CDR2 YYREEE (reference sequence). J was trimmed by 6 bases and V by 5 bases; bases with no gene match: 7. CDR3 sequence: CASSPGGIAEAFF. DNA for the CDR3: TGTGCCAGCAGTCCAGGGGGGATCGCTGAAGCTTTCTTT.

This clone has just a few counts. This chain connects TRBV5-4 to TRBJ2-1, with D hard to call. This CDR3 contains 15 residues. V lost 1 base to trimming and J lost 1 base, with 9 bases between them. Per germline, CDR1 SGHNT and CDR2 YYREEE (reference sequence). The CDR3 is CASSLLVASYNEQFF. In DNA, the CDR3 is TGTGCCAGCAGCTTGTTAGTTGCATCCTACAATGAGCAGTTCTTC. Based on the CDR3 plus reference TRBV5-4 and TRBJ2-1, the full variable domain is ETGVTQSPTHLIKTRGQQVTLRCSSQSGHNTVSWYQQALGQGPQFIFQYYREEENGRGNFPPRFSGLQFPNYSSELNVNALELDDSALYLCASSLLVASYNEQFFGPGTRLTVL.

Here the CDR3 reads CASGYPVGRTEAFF. Here the CDR3 DNA reads TGTGCCAGCGGTTACCCCGTAGGGCGGACTGAAGCTTTCTTT. The gene calls are TRBV28 and TRBJ1-1, with D uncertain. The CDR3 spans 14 residues. Per germline, CDR1 MDHEN and CDR2 SYDVKM. Trimming took 8 bases from V and 5 from J, leaving 18 bases between them.

This chain links TRBV18 with TRBJ2-6, with TRBD1 matching over 10 bases. CDR3 length: 17 residues. Germline-derived CDR1 and CDR2 are KGHSH and LQKENI. Trimming at V came to 6 bases and at J to 5 bases, leaving 10 bases not matched to a gene. The CDR3 protein is CASSPGQGTKWANVLTF. The CDR3 bases are TGTGCCAGCTCGCCGGGACAGGGGACTAAGTGGGCCAACGTCCTGACTTTC.

The chain uses TRBV18 and TRBJ2-2; D unclear. The germline V gene has CDR1 KGHSH and CDR2 LQKENI. This CDR3 has 13 amino acids. Trimming cost V 4 bases and J 4 bases, with 7 bases left between them. The CDR3 nucleotides are TGTGCCAGCTCACAAGGTATCACCGGGGAGCTGTTTTTT. This encodes CASSQGITGELFF. Based on the CDR3 plus reference TRBV18 and TRBJ2-2, the full variable domain is NAGVMQNPRHLVRRRGQEARLRCSPMKGHSHVYWYRQLPEEGLKFMVYLQKENIIDESGMPKERFSAEFPKEGPSILRIQQVVRGDSAAYFCASSQGITGELFFGEGSRLTVL.

The chain employs TRBV4-1 and TRBJ1-5; no firm D call. The V end was cut by 1 base, the J end by 3 bases, with 10 bases between. The CDR3 is 15 residues long. Germline loops: CDR1 MGHRA, CDR2 YSYEKL. Written as DNA, the CDR3 is TGCGCCAGCAGCCAAGGTCGGGGTATCAATCAGCCCCAGCATTTT. Protein sequence: CASSQGRGINQPQHF.

This rearrangement joins TRBV25-1 to TRBJ2-4, with 10 bases fitting TRBD2. Germline trimming cut 1 base from V and 3 bases from J; bases unmatched to any gene: 6. CDR1 and CDR2 from the germline V gene are MGHDK and SYGVNS. The CDR3 runs 17 residues. The CDR3 region has the DNA TGTGCCAGCAGTGAATTTAGCGGGAGGCTGGACAAAAACATTCAGTACTTC. Translation: CASSEFSGRLDKNIQYF.

The rearrangement joins TRBV18 to TRBJ1-2; D is uncertain. Trimming removed 4 bases at V and 4 bases at J, with 10 bases between. Germline CDR1 KGHSH, CDR2 LQKENI. This CDR3 comprises 13 residues. Written as DNA, the CDR3 is TGTGCCAGCTCACGGGGAGGGAGCTATGGCTACACCTTC. Its translation: CASSRGGSYGYTF.

The chain is built from TRBV6-6 and TRBJ2-5; 9 bases match TRBD2. Losses at the gene ends were 6 bases for V and 4 bases for J; bases not matched to a gene: 9. This CDR3 has 15 amino acids. Germline V gene sequence: CDR1 MNHNY, CDR2 SVGAGI (reference sequence). The CDR3 nucleotides read TGTGCCAGCAGCAGTAGCGGGAGTCGGGGAGAGACCCAGTACTTC. The encoded protein is CASSSSGSRGETQYF.

The chain links TRBV19 to TRBJ2-7; D unresolved. The CDR3 loop spans 13 amino acids. Germline values: CDR1 LNHDA, CDR2 SQIVND (reference sequence). V dropped 3 bases and J dropped 6 bases, with 12 bases sitting between them. The CDR3 sequence: CASSMPPWGEQYF. CDR3 DNA sequence: TGTGCCAGTAGTATGCCCCCCTGGGGCGAGCAGTACTTC.

The chain links TRBV6-4 to TRBJ2-1; D is possibly TRBD2 (5 bases). CDR1 is MRHNA, CDR2 SNTAGT, per germline. This CDR3 region has 14 residues. With 2 bases removed from V and 6 bases from J, the gap between germline ends came to 11 bases. CDR3 DNA sequence: TGTGCCAGCAGTGACGGGCAAGGAGGCAATGAGCAGTTCTTC. It codes for CASSDGQGGNEQFF.